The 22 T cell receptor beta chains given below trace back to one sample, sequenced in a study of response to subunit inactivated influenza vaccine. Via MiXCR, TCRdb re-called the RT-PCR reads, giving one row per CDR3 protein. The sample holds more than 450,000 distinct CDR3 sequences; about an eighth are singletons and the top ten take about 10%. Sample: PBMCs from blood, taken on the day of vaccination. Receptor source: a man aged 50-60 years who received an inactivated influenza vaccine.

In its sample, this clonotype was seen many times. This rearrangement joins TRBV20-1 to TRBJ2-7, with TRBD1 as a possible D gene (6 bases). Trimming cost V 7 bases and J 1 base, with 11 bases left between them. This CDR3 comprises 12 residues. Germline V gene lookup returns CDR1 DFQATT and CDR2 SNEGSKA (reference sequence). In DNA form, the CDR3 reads TGCAGTGTCCCCGGGACATCCTACGAGCAGTACTTC. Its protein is CSVPGTSYEQYF.

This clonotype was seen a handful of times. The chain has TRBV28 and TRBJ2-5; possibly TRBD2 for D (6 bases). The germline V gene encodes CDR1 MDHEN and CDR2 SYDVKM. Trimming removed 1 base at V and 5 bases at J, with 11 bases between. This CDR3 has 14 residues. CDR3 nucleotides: TGTGCCAGCAGTTTATTACGGGGGACGGAGACCCAGTACTTC. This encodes CASSLLRGTETQYF.

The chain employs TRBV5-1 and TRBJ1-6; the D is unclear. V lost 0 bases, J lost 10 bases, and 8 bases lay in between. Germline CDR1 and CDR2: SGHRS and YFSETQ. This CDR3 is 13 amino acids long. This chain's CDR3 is CASSLAEESPLHF. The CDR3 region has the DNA TGCGCCAGCAGCTTGGCGGAGGAATCACCCCTCCACTTT.

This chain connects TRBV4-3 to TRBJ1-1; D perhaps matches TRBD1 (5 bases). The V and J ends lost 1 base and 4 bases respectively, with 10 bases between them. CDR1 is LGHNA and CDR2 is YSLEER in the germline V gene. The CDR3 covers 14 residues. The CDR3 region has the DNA TGCGCCAGCAGCCAAGGGGGGTCGGGCACTGAAGCTTTCTTT. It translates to CASSQGGSGTEAFF.

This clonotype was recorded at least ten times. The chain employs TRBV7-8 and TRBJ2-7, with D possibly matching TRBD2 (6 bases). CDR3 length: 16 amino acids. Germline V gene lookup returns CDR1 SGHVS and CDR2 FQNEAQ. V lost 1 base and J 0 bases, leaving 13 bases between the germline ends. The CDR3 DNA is TGTGCCAGCAGCTTAGGGGTAGCGGTACTCTCCTACGAGCAGTACTTC. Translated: CASSLGVAVLSYEQYF.

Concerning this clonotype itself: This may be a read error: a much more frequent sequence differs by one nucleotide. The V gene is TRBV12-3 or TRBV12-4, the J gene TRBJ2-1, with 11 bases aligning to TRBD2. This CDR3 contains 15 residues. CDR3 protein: CAISRVAGGRGEQFF. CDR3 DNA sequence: TGTGCCATCAGTCGAGTAGCGGGGGGGCGCGGTGAGCAGTTCTTC.

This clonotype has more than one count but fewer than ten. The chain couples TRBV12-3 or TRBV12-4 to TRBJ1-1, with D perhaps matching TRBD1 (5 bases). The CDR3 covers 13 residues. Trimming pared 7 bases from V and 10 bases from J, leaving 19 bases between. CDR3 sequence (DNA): TGTGCCAGCACCCTGGGGACGGCAAGGGGAGCTTTCTTT. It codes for CASTLGTARGAFF.

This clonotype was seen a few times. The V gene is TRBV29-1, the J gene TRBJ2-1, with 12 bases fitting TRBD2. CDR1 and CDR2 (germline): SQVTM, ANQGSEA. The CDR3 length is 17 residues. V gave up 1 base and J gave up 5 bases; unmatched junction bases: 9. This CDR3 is CSVEGTGLAGTHNEQFF. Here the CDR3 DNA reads TGCAGCGTTGAAGGTACCGGACTAGCGGGGACCCACAATGAGCAGTTCTTC.

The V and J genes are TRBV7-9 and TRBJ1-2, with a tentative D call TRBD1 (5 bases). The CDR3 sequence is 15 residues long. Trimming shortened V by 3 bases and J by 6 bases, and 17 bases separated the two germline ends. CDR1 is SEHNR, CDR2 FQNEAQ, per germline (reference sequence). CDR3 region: CASSFVGRQPDGYTF. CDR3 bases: TGTGCCAGCAGCTTCGTGGGTCGACAGCCTGATGGCTACACCTTC. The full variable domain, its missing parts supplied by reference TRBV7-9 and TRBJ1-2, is DTGVSQNPRHKITKRGQNVTFRCDPISEHNRLYWYRQTLGQGPEFLTYFQNEAQLEKSRLLSDRFSAERPKGSFSTLEIQRTEQGDSAMYLCASSFVGRQPDGYTFGSGTRLTVV.

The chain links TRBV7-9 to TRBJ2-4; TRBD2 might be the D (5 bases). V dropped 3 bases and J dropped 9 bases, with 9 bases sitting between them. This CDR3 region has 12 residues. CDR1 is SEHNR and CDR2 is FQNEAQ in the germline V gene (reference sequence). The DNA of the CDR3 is TGTGCCAGCAGCTTCGAGGGCGGCATTCAGTACTTC. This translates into CASSFEGGIQYF.

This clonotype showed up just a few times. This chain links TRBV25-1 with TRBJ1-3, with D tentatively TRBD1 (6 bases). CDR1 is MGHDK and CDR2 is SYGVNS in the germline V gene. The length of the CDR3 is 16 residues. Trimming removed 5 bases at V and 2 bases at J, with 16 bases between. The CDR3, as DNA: TGTGCCAGCAGTCGGACAGACGGATACACTGGAAACACCATATATTTT. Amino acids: CASSRTDGYTGNTIYF.

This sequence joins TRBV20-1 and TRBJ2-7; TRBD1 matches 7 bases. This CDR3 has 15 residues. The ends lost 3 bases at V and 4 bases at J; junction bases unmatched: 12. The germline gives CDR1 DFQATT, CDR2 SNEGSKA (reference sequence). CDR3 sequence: CSARAKQGSSYEQYF. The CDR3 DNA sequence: TGCAGTGCTAGGGCTAAACAGGGGTCCTCTTACGAGCAGTACTTC.

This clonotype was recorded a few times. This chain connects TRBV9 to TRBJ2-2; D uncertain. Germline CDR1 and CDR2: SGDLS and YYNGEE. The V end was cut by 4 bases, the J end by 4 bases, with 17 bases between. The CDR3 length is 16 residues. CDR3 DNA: TGTGCCAGCAGCCGGCGAGGCGATAGAATCACCGGGGAGCTGTTTTTT. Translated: CASSRRGDRITGELFF.

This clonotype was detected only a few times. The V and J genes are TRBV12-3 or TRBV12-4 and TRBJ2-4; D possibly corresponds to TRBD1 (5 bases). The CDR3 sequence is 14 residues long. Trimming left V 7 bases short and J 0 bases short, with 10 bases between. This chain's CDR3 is CASTLGVAKNIQYF. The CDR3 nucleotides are TGTGCCAGCACATTAGGGGTAGCCAAAAACATTCAGTACTTC.

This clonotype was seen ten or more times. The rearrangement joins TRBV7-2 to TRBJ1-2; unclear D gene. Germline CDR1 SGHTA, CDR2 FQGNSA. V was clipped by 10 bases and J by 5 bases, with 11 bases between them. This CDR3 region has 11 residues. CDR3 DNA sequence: TGTGCCACAGGAGGACGGTATGGCTACACCTTC. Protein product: CATGGRYGYTF.

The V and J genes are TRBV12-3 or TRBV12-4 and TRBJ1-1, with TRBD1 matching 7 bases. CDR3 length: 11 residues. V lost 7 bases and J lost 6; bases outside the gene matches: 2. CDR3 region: CASMTGSEAFF. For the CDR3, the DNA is TGTGCCAGCATGACAGGGTCTGAAGCTTTCTTT.

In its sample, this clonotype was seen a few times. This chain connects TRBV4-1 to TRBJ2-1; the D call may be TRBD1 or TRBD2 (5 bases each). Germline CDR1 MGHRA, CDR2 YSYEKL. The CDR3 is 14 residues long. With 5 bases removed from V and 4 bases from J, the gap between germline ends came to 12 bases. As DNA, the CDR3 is TGCGCCAGCAGCAGCCGGGACGAGTACAATGAGCAGTTCTTC. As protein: CASSSRDEYNEQFF.

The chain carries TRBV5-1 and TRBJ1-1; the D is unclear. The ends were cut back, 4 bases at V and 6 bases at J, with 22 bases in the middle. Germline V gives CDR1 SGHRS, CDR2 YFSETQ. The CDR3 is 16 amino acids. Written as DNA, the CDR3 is TGCGCCAGCAGCACAGCGGGCGGGGTCCTATTAGCTGAAGCTTTCTTT. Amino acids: CASSTAGGVLLAEAFF. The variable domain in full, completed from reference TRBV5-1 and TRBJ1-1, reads KAGVTQTPRYLIKTRGQQVTLSCSPISGHRSVSWYQQTPGQGLQFLFEYFSETQRNKGNFPGRFSGRQFSNSRSEMNVSTLELGDSALYLCASSTAGGVLLAEAFFGQGTRLTVV.

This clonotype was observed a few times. The CDR3 reads CASSVALWGREQFF. The CDR3 DNA reads as TGTGCCAGCAGCGTAGCTCTCTGGGGCAGGGAGCAGTTCTTC. The V gene is TRBV9, the J gene TRBJ2-1; tentative D call: TRBD1 (5 bases). The ends were cut back, 0 bases at V and 10 bases at J, with 14 bases in the middle. Germline CDR1 reads SGDLS; CDR2 reads YYNGEE. CDR3 size: 14 residues.

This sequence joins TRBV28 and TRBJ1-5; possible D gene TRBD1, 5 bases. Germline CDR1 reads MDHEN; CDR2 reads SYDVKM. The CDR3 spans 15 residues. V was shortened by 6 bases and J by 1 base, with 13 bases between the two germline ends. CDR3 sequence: CASSLLWGSNQPQHF. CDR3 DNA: TGTGCCAGCAGCCTCCTTTGGGGGAGCAATCAGCCCCAGCATTTT.

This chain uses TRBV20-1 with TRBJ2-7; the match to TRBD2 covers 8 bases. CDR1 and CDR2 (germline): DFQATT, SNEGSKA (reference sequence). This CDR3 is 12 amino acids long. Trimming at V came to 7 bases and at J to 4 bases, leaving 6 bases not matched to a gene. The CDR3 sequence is CSGSGSIYEQYF. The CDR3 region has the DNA TGCAGTGGAAGCGGGAGCATATACGAGCAGTACTTC.

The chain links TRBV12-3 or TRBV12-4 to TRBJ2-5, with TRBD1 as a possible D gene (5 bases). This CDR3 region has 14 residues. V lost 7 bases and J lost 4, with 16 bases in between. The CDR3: CASIDSRGRETQYF. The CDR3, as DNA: TGTGCCAGCATTGACAGCCGCGGACGAGAGACCCAGTACTTC.